This T cell receptor beta chain appears in the sequencing data of a study of memory CD4+ T cells and cytomegalovirus serostatus. The CDR3 totals 12 residues. Germline loops: CDR1 ENHRY, CDR2 SYGVKD. V trimming: 6 bases; J trimming: 6 bases; junction bases outside the gene matches: 4. Single viable CD3+CD4+CD8-CD45RO+ cells were sorted as the memory CD4+ T cells. The protocol was immunoSEQ multiplex PCR, while the TCRdb copy is restricted to in-frame clones and leaves out a portion. The sample carries 45,000 to 60,000 clones, 60% to 80% recorded once. Sequencing was carried out using memory CD4+ T cells from blood. The rearrangement links TRBV10-3 to TRBJ1-2, with 7 bases fitting TRBD1. The source of this sequence is an adult in good health and CMV-seronegative. The CDR3, as DNA: TGTGCCATCAGCCGGGACAGCAATGGCTACACCTTC. Protein sequence: CAISRDSNGYTF.